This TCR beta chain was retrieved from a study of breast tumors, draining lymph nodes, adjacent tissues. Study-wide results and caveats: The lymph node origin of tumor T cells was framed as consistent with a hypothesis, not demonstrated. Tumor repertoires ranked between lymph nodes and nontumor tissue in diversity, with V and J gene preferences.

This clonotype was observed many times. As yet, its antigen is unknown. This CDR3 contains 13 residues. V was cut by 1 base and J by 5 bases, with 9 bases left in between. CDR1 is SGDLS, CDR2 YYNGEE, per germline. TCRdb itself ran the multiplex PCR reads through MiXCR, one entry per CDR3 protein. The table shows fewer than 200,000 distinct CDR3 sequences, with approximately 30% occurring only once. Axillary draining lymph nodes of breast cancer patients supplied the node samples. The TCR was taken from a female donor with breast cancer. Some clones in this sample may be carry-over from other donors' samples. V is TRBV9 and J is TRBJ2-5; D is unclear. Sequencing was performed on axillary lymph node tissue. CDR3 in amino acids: CASSVRAYETQYF. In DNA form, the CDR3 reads TGTGCCAGCAGCGTACGGGCCTACGAGACCCAGTACTTC. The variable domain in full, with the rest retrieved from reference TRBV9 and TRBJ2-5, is DSGVTQTPKHLITATGQRVTLRCSPRSGDLSVYWYQQSLDQGLQFLIQYYNGEERAKGNILERFSAQQFPDLHSELNLSSLELGDSALYFCASSVRAYETQYFGPGTRLLVL.